Listed below are T cell receptor beta chains from one sample, sequenced in a study of PD-1 blockade in classical Hodgkin lymphoma. TCRdb's table, derived via immunoSEQ multiplex PCR, lists solely in-frame clones and lacks some. This table has about 25,000 clones, 72% appearing once. The source material was peripheral blood mononuclear cells (PBMCs), sampled before the fourth cycle of nivolumab. These receptors originate from a human donor with classical Hodgkin lymphoma. The CDR3 runs from the conserved cysteine through the conserved F or W. Each record gives: D gene, J gene, V gene, clone size, CDR3 DNA, CDR3 protein. The D gene is left open where the match is weak. Clone size appears in some rows only: once, few, many, or a class for an expanded clone.

D gene: TRBD1
J gene: TRBJ1-2
V gene: TRBV9
clone size: NA
CDR3 DNA: TGTGCCAGCAGCGTGCCGGGACAGGGAACTGGCTACACCTTC
CDR3 protein: CASSVPGQGTGYTF

D gene: NA
J gene: TRBJ2-7
V gene: TRBV5-5
clone size: NA
CDR3 DNA: TGTGCCAGCAGCTTGCTGGACGAGCAGTACTTC
CDR3 protein: CASSLLDEQYF

D gene: NA
J gene: TRBJ2-3
V gene: TRBV5-1
clone size: NA
CDR3 DNA: TGCGCCAGCAGCTTATTTCGGGCAGGGGAGGCAGATACGCAGTATTTT
CDR3 protein: CASSLFRAGEADTQYF

D gene: NA
J gene: TRBJ1-5
V gene: TRBV19
clone size: NA
CDR3 DNA: TGTGCCAGTAGCGTAGGGAGGGATCAGCCCCAGCATTTT
CDR3 protein: CASSVGRDQPQHF

D gene: NA
J gene: TRBJ1-5
V gene: TRBV6-5
clone size: NA
CDR3 DNA: TGTGCCAGCAGCCCCGTCTGGGGAAATCAGCCCCAGCATTTT
CDR3 protein: CASSPVWGNQPQHF

D gene: NA
J gene: TRBJ2-5
V gene: TRBV5-4
clone size: NA
CDR3 DNA: TGTGCCAGCAGCGTCTTTAGGGGGGGGTACCAAGAGACCCAGTACTTC
CDR3 protein: CASSVFRGGYQETQYF

D gene: TRBD2
J gene: TRBJ2-7
V gene: TRBV5-4
clone size: NA
CDR3 DNA: TGTGCCAGCAGCTTGTCCCCCCGGACTAGCGGGGGGGCAGTAGAGCAGTACTTC
CDR3 protein: CASSLSPRTSGGAVEQYF

D gene: TRBD2
J gene: TRBJ2-3
V gene: TRBV7-9
clone size: NA
CDR3 DNA: TGTGCCAGCAGCTCCTCAACAGCGGGGCCCACAGATACGCAGTATTTT
CDR3 protein: CASSSSTAGPTDTQYF

D gene: TRBD2
J gene: TRBJ2-5
V gene: TRBV18
clone size: once
CDR3 DNA: TGTGCCAGCTCACCTGCGGGGGGACAAGAGACCCAGTACTTC
CDR3 protein: CASSPAGGQETQYF

D gene: TRBD1
J gene: TRBJ2-2
V gene: TRBV19
clone size: NA
CDR3 DNA: TGTGCCAGTAGTAGGACAGGGGGCACCACCGGGGAGCTGTTTTTT
CDR3 protein: CASSRTGGTTGELFF

D gene: NA
J gene: TRBJ1-1
V gene: TRBV6-6
clone size: NA
CDR3 DNA: TGTGCCAGCAGTTACTGGGGGGTTGGTTTCTTT
CDR3 protein: CASSYWGVGFF

D gene: NA
J gene: TRBJ2-5
V gene: TRBV9
clone size: NA
CDR3 DNA: TGTGCCAGCAGCGATTACAGGGTGGAGACCCAGTACTTC
CDR3 protein: CASSDYRVETQYF

D gene: NA
J gene: TRBJ2-7
V gene: TRBV11-2
clone size: NA
CDR3 DNA: TGTGCCAGCAGCTTACAGGCCCGCCAGGGGACCTACGAGCAGTACTTC
CDR3 protein: CASSLQARQGTYEQYF

D gene: NA
J gene: TRBJ1-6
V gene: TRBV19
clone size: few
CDR3 DNA: TGTGCCAGTAGGGGGGGCTATTCACCCCTCCACTTT
CDR3 protein: CASRGGYSPLHF

D gene: NA
J gene: TRBJ1-2
V gene: TRBV6-6
clone size: NA
CDR3 DNA: TGTGCCAGCAGTTACTCGGGCGGGGCGCATGGCTACACCTTC
CDR3 protein: CASSYSGGAHGYTF

D gene: TRBD1
J gene: TRBJ1-2
V gene: TRBV15
clone size: NA
CDR3 DNA: TGTGCCACCAGCACCGGACAGGGGGCTCCTTATGGCTACACCTTC
CDR3 protein: CATSTGQGAPYGYTF

D gene: NA
J gene: TRBJ1-2
V gene: TRBV4-2
clone size: NA
CDR3 DNA: TGTGCCAGCAGCCAAGATAAGTGGCGGGGCTACACCTTC
CDR3 protein: CASSQDKWRGYTF

D gene: NA
J gene: TRBJ1-5
V gene: TRBV19
clone size: NA
CDR3 DNA: TGTGCCAGCGGGGGGCAGCCCCAGCATTTT
CDR3 protein: CASGGQPQHF

D gene: NA
J gene: TRBJ2-5
V gene: TRBV6-6
clone size: NA
CDR3 DNA: TGTGCCAGCAGTTACCCAGCCCAGGAGGGGGAGACCCAGTACTTC
CDR3 protein: CASSYPAQEGETQYF

D gene: NA
J gene: TRBJ1-2
V gene: TRBV28
clone size: NA
CDR3 DNA: TGTGCCAGCAGTCTCCCGAGGCCGATCGGCTACACCTTC
CDR3 protein: CASSLPRPIGYTF

D gene: TRBD1
J gene: TRBJ1-5
V gene: TRBV6-5
clone size: many
CDR3 DNA: TGTGCCAGCAGACGGACAGGGCGCAATCAGCCCCAGCATTTT
CDR3 protein: CASRRTGRNQPQHF

D gene: TRBD1
J gene: TRBJ1-4
V gene: TRBV7-9
clone size: NA
CDR3 DNA: TGTGCCAGCAGCATCCTCCGGGACAGGGAGTCGAAACTGTTTTTT
CDR3 protein: CASSILRDRESKLFF

D gene: NA
J gene: TRBJ2-2
V gene: TRBV11-2
clone size: few
CDR3 DNA: TGTGCCAGCAGCTTAGTAGAGACCGGGGAGCTGTTTTTT
CDR3 protein: CASSLVETGELFF

D gene: NA
J gene: TRBJ2-1
V gene: TRBV5-1
clone size: NA
CDR3 DNA: TGCGCCAGCAGCTGGCTCCAGGGGGGGAATGAGCAGTTCTTC
CDR3 protein: CASSWLQGGNEQFF

D gene: TRBD1
J gene: TRBJ1-3
V gene: TRBV6-1
clone size: NA
CDR3 DNA: TGTGCCAGCAGACGACAGGGGGCTGGAAACACCATATATTTT
CDR3 protein: CASRRQGAGNTIYF

D gene: TRBD1
J gene: TRBJ1-4
V gene: TRBV18
clone size: few
CDR3 DNA: TGTGCCAGCTCACGACAGGGAACTTTGACTAATGAAAAACTGTTTTTT
CDR3 protein: CASSRQGTLTNEKLFF

D gene: NA
J gene: TRBJ1-5
V gene: TRBV11-2
clone size: NA
CDR3 DNA: TGTGCCAGCAGCTCCGACAGCCATAGCAATCAGCCCCAGCATTTT
CDR3 protein: CASSSDSHSNQPQHF

D gene: NA
J gene: TRBJ1-1
V gene: TRBV7-2
clone size: NA
CDR3 DNA: TGTGCCAGCAGCCGCCGGGCGGACACTGAAGCTTTCTTT
CDR3 protein: CASSRRADTEAFF

D gene: NA
J gene: TRBJ1-1
V gene: TRBV10-3
clone size: few
CDR3 DNA: TGTGCCATCAGTGTAGGGGTGGACACTGAAGCTTTCTTT
CDR3 protein: CAISVGVDTEAFF

D gene: NA
J gene: TRBJ1-2
V gene: TRBV30
clone size: few
CDR3 DNA: TGTGCCTGGGCGGAGGGGGGTGACTATGGCTACACCTTC
CDR3 protein: CAWAEGGDYGYTF

D gene: NA
J gene: TRBJ1-5
V gene: TRBV19
clone size: NA
CDR3 DNA: TGTGCCAGTAGTATGGGGAGTTCAGTGAGCAATCAGCCCCAGCATTTT
CDR3 protein: CASSMGSSVSNQPQHF

D gene: NA
J gene: TRBJ1-4
V gene: TRBV27
clone size: NA
CDR3 DNA: TGTGCCAGCAGTTTGAATAGATATGAAAAACTGTTTTTT
CDR3 protein: CASSLNRYEKLFF

D gene: TRBD1
J gene: TRBJ1-6
V gene: TRBV7-3
clone size: NA
CDR3 DNA: TGTGCCAGCAGCACCACAGGGGGAGGTTCACCCCTCCACTTT
CDR3 protein: CASSTTGGGSPLHF

D gene: NA
J gene: TRBJ1-1
V gene: TRBV6-5
clone size: NA
CDR3 DNA: TGTGCCAGCAGACAGGGAGCTGAAGCTTTCTTT
CDR3 protein: CASRQGAEAFF

D gene: NA
J gene: TRBJ2-2
V gene: TRBV23-1
clone size: NA
CDR3 DNA: TGCGCCAGCAGTCAATTGAGACGGGGGTCGGGCACCGGGGAGCTGTTTTTT
CDR3 protein: CASSQLRRGSGTGELFF

D gene: NA
J gene: TRBJ1-1
V gene: TRBV27
clone size: NA
CDR3 DNA: TGTGCCAGCAGTGTTACAGGGAACACTGAAGCTTTCTTT
CDR3 protein: CASSVTGNTEAFF

D gene: NA
J gene: TRBJ2-2
V gene: TRBV6-5
clone size: NA
CDR3 DNA: TGTGCCAGCAGTTTGCGGACCGGGGAGCTGTTTTTT
CDR3 protein: CASSLRTGELFF

D gene: NA
J gene: TRBJ1-1
V gene: TRBV19
clone size: few
CDR3 DNA: TGTGCCAGTAGTATAGCGGGGGGGGCCCAGAACACTGAAGCTTTCTTT
CDR3 protein: CASSIAGGAQNTEAFF

D gene: NA
J gene: TRBJ1-6
V gene: TRBV5-1
clone size: NA
CDR3 DNA: TGCGCCAGCAGTTACACCCCCCAGTGGGATTCACCCCTCCACTTT
CDR3 protein: CASSYTPQWDSPLHF

D gene: TRBD2
J gene: TRBJ2-1
V gene: TRBV5-4
clone size: NA
CDR3 DNA: TGTGCCAGCAGCCCTACTAGCGGGGGGGCCAATGAGCAGTTCTTC
CDR3 protein: CASSPTSGGANEQFF

D gene: NA
J gene: TRBJ1-1
V gene: TRBV9
clone size: few
CDR3 DNA: TGTGCCAGCAGCGCCTTGGTGTTGGGCACTGAAGCTTTCTTT
CDR3 protein: CASSALVLGTEAFF

D gene: NA
J gene: TRBJ2-6
V gene: TRBV6-5
clone size: NA
CDR3 DNA: TGTGCCAGCAGGTCCGCTCCCCTCGACGTCCTGACTTTC
CDR3 protein: CASRSAPLDVLTF

D gene: NA
J gene: TRBJ1-5
V gene: TRBV5-6
clone size: few
CDR3 DNA: TGTGCCAGCAGCTCATCGGGGGGCGCTCAGCCCCAGCATTTT
CDR3 protein: CASSSSGGAQPQHF

D gene: NA
J gene: TRBJ1-1
V gene: TRBV7-8
clone size: NA
CDR3 DNA: TGTGCCAGCAGCTTCCTGAACACTGAAGCTTTCTTT
CDR3 protein: CASSFLNTEAFF

D gene: NA
J gene: TRBJ2-1
V gene: TRBV7-7
clone size: many
CDR3 DNA: TGTGCCAGCAGGGATGAGCAGTTCTTC
CDR3 protein: CASRDEQFF

D gene: NA
J gene: TRBJ2-7
V gene: TRBV19
clone size: few
CDR3 DNA: TGTGCCAGTAGTATTGGAGGATACGAGCAGTACTTC
CDR3 protein: CASSIGGYEQYF

D gene: NA
J gene: TRBJ2-1
V gene: TRBV4-1
clone size: medium-sized
CDR3 DNA: TGCGCCAGCAGCCTAGCGCCATTATCCTACAATGAGCAGTTCTTC
CDR3 protein: CASSLAPLSYNEQFF